This T cell receptor (beta chain) was found in a study of radiotherapy plus CTLA-4 blockade in lung cancer. Germline V gene lookup returns CDR1 SGHRS and CDR2 YFSETQ. After removal of 4 bases from V and 4 bases from J, the junction contained 7 bases not matched to a gene. The CDR3 has 14 amino acids. Assay: immunoSEQ multiplex PCR; the TCRdb copy retains only in-frame clones and omits some. Here the sample spans more than 75,000 clones, 72% being singletons. This material consisted of peripheral blood, taken from a patient treated with radiotherapy plus ipilimumab. This TCR derives from a human donor with non-small cell lung cancer that progressed on radiotherapy plus ipilimumab. The chain links TRBV5-1 to TRBJ1-1, with 7 bases lining up with TRBD1. CDR3 in amino acids: CASSTQTGRTEAFF. The CDR3 DNA sequence: TGCGCCAGCAGCACGCAGACAGGGCGCACTGAAGCTTTCTTT.